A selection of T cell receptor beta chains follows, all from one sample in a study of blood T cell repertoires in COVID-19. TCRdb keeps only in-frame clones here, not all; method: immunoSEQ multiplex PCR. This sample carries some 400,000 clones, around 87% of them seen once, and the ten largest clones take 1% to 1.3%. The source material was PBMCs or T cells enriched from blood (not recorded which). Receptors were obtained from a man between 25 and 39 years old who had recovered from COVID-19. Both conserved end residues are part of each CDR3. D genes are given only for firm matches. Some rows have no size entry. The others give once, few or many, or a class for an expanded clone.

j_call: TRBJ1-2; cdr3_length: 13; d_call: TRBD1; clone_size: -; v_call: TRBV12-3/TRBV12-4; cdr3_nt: TGTGCCAGCAATAAACAGGGGAACTATGGCTACACCTTC; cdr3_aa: CASNKQGNYGYTF
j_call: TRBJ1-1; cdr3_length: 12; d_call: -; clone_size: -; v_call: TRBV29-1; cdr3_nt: TGCAGCGGGTGGGGTCGGGGAACTGAAGCTTTCTTT; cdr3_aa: CSGWGRGTEAFF
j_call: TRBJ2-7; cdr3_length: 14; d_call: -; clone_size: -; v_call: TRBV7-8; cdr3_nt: TGTGCCAGCAGCCTCGAGGGTAGCGCCTACGAGCAGTACTTC; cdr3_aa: CASSLEGSAYEQYF
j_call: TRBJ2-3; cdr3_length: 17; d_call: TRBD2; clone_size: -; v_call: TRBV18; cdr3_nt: TGTGCCAGCTCACCACCTCGGGGGGGACGTAGCACAGATACGCAGTATTTT; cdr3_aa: CASSPPRGGRSTDTQYF
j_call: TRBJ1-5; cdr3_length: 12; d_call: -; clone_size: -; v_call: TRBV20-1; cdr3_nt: TGCAGTGCTAGTGATAACAATCAGCCCCAGCATTTT; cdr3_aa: CSASDNNQPQHF
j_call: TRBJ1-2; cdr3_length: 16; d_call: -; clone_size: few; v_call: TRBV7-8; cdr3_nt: TGTGCCAGCAGCCCCCGTGGGGCAGGGTATAACTATGGCTACACCTTC; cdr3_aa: CASSPRGAGYNYGYTF
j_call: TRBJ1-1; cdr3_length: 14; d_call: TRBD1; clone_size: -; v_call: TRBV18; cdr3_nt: TGTGCCAGCTCTACGGGACAGGTTAACACTGAAGCTTTCTTT; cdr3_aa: CASSTGQVNTEAFF
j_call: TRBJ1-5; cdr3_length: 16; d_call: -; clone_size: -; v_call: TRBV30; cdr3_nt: TGTGCCTGGAGTGTATACGGTAGCGTTAGCAATCAGCCCCAGCATTTT; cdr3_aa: CAWSVYGSVSNQPQHF
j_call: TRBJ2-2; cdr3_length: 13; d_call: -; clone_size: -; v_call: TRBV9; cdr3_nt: TGTGCCAGCAGGTTTAGCGACACCGGGGAGCTGTTTTTT; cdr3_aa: CASRFSDTGELFF
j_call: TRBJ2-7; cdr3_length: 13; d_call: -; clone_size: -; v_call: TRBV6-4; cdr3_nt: TGTGCCAGCAGTCGGAGTAGTGGGTATGAGCAGTACTTC; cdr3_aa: CASSRSSGYEQYF
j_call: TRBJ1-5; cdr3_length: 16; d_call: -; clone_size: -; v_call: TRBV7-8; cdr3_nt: TGTGCCAGCAGCTTACTCGAGGGACAAAGTAATCAGCCCCAGCATTTT; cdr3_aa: CASSLLEGQSNQPQHF
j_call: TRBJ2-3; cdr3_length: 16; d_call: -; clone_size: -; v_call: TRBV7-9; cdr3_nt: TGTGCCAGCAGCAAAGCTAGACAGATTAGCACAGATACGCAGTATTTT; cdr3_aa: CASSKARQISTDTQYF
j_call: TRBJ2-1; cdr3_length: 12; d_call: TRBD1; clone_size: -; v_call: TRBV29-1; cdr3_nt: TGCAGTACAGGGGGCACGTTGAATGAGCAGTTCTTC; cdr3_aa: CSTGGTLNEQFF
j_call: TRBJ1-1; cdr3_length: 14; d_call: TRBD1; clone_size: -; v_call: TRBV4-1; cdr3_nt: TGCGCCAGCAGCCCCCAGGACAGGGGCACTGAAGCTTTCTTT; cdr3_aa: CASSPQDRGTEAFF
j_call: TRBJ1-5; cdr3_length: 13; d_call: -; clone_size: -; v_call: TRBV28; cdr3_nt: TGTGCCAGCAGCATCACGGATACACTACCCCAGCATTTT; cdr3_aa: CASSITDTLPQHF
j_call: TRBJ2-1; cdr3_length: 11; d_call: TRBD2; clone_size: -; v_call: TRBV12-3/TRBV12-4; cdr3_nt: TGTGCCAGCAGTACTAGCGTAGCCAAGTTCTTC; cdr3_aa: CASSTSVAKFF
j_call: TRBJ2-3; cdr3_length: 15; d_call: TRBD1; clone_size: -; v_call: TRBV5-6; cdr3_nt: TGTGCCAGCAGCTTTCAGACAGGGGGACCAGATACGCAGTATTTT; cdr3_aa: CASSFQTGGPDTQYF